This record concerns one TCR beta chain sequence. With random hexamers, roughly 0.45 to 1 ug RNA was reverse transcribed. TCRdb processed the immunoSEQ multiplex PCR reads anew with MiXCR; each CDR3 protein has one entry. Of about 200,000 distinct CDR3 sequences in the sample, roughly nine tenths were seen once. V was pared by 6 bases and J by 0 bases, with 15 bases between. The length of the CDR3 is 15 residues. Germline V gene sequence: CDR1 SGHAT, CDR2 FQNNGV. This sample was taken from a study of CD8 T cells in Susac syndrome. Sequencing of TCR beta was performed on blood CD8+ and CD4+ T cells. The CD8+ and CD4+ T cells were negatively isolated, with the TEMRA cells enriched by FACS.

This clonotype originated in a human donor with multiple sclerosis. The chain carries TRBV11-2 and TRBJ2-7, with D maybe TRBD2 (7 bases). Sequencing input: CD8+ T cells from PBMCs. CDR3 sequence (DNA): TGTGCCAGCAGTTTCACAGGGAGGGGCTCCTACGAGCAGTACTTC. Its protein product is CASSFTGRGSYEQYF. The complete variable domain, with remaining parts taken from reference TRBV11-2 and TRBJ2-7, reads EAGVAQSPRYKIIEKRQSVAFWCNPISGHATLYWYQQILGQGPKLLIQFQNNGVVDDSQLPKDRFSAERLKGVDSTLKIQPAKLEDSAVYLCASSFTGRGSYEQYFGPGTRLTVT.